These 17 T cell receptor beta chains were all obtained from the same sample, sequenced in a study of regulatory T cells in long-lasting Graves disease (dated by TCRdb to about 2021). The time point label, read with the paper, signifies: newly diagnosed GD, antithyroid drugs for less than 3 months. For both TCR sequencing and RNA sequencing, RNA was extracted from PBMCs using TRIzol. Preparation of the library involved multiplex PCR. The instrument given in TCRdb is Illumina HiSeq 4000. iRepertoire HTBI primers and Arm-PCR amplification of CDR3 regions were used to construct TCR beta libraries. The public reads were quality trimmed at Q25 with fastp and then assembled into clones with MiXCR by TCRdb, keeping productive beta chains. For every CDR3 protein sequence, its rows merge into one entry that carries the most common genes and DNA. Within this sample are 400,000 to 500,000 distinct CDR3 sequences, with roughly 17% of them counted one time only. Of the sample, about 10% is held by the ten largest clones.

The same data also went into a second study, on T cells in Graves' hyperthyroidism and ophthalmopathy.

The material was peripheral blood mononuclear cells (PBMCs), obtained at new diagnosis, from a patient treated with antithyroid drugs. These TCRs come from a woman under 40 with Graves disease. Donor details come from another sample of the same person, matched by shared clones.

This clonotype was counted at least ten times. The gene calls are TRBV11-2 and TRBJ2-7; either TRBD1 or TRBD2 may fit D (5 bases each). This CDR3 comprises 14 residues. Trimming pared 6 bases from V and 1 base from J, leaving 13 bases between. Per germline, CDR1 SGHAT and CDR2 FQNNGV. DNA for the CDR3: TGTGCCAGCAGGGTCTCGGGGCCGTCCTACGAGCAGTACTTC. Its protein is CASRVSGPSYEQYF. Full variable domain (outside the CDR3, taken from reference TRBV11-2 and TRBJ2-7): EAGVAQSPRYKIIEKRQSVAFWCNPISGHATLYWYQQILGQGPKLLIQFQNNGVVDDSQLPKDRFSAERLKGVDSTLKIQPAKLEDSAVYLCASRVSGPSYEQYFGPGTRLTVT.

This clonotype was counted a few times. The chain joins TRBV7-8 to TRBJ2-1; 8 positions match TRBD2. The V segment lost 3 bases and the J segment 6 bases; nucleotides outside the gene matches: 4. This CDR3 has 14 amino acids. Per the germline V gene, CDR1 is SGHVS and CDR2 is FQNEAQ. The CDR3 bases are TGTGCCAGCAGCTTGCGGGAGGCCACCAATGAGCAGTTCTTC. It is translated as CASSLREATNEQFF.

This clonotype was detected a few times. Just one base apart from a much larger clone, this may be a read error. This chain uses TRBV28 with TRBJ2-7; D is undetermined. V was shortened by 5 bases and J by 5 bases, with 10 bases between the two germline ends. The CDR3 consists of 12 residues. Germline V gene data show CDR1 as MDHEN and CDR2 as SYDVKM. CDR3: CASSEVPHEQYF. The CDR3 DNA is TGTGCCAGCAGTGAGGTCCCCCACGAGCAGTACTTC.

J is TRBJ1-1 and V is TRBV28, with D possibly being TRBD1 (6 bases). Germline assignment: CDR1 MDHEN and CDR2 SYDVKM. This CDR3 spans 13 amino acids. Trimming removed 5 bases at V and 5 bases at J, with 12 bases between. CDR3 bases: TGTGCCAGCAGTAAGGACAGTGGGACTGAAGCTTTCTTT. This sequence encodes CASSKDSGTEAFF. The whole variable domain, remainder taken from reference TRBV28 and TRBJ1-1, is DVKVTQSSRYLVKRTGEKVFLECVQDMDHENMFWYRQDPGLGLRLIYFSYDVKMKEKGDIPEGYSVSREKKERFSLILESASTNQTSMYLCASSKDSGTEAFFGQGTRLTVV.

The CDR3 spells CASSLFESGANVLTF. In DNA, the CDR3 is TGCGCCAGCAGCTTGTTTGAGAGTGGGGCCAACGTCCTGACTTTC. This rearrangement joins TRBV5-1 to TRBJ2-6; D is unclear. The CDR3 consists of 15 residues. V lost 1 base and J lost 3, with 8 bases in between. CDR1 is SGHRS and CDR2 is YFSETQ in the germline V gene.

This clonotype was detected ten times or more. The chain has TRBV11-2 and TRBJ2-7, with 10 positions matching TRBD2. The CDR3 is 15 amino acids. Germline assignment: CDR1 SGHAT and CDR2 FQNNGV. The junction had 6 bases not matched to a gene; V was cut back by 1 base and J by 6 bases. The CDR3 DNA reads TGTGCCAGCAGCTTAGCAGCGGGAGGGCCTGGCGAGCAGTACTTC. Encoded protein: CASSLAAGGPGEQYF.

This clonotype was observed many times. This chain uses TRBV27 with TRBJ2-3, with TRBD2 matching over 12 bases. The germline V gene encodes CDR1 MNHEY and CDR2 SMNVEV (reference sequence). This CDR3 contains 20 residues. V was clipped by 2 bases and J by 4 bases; unmatched bases: 16. The CDR3 sequence is CASSLRLRSTSGSGADTQYF. CDR3 nucleotide sequence: TGTGCCAGCAGTTTAAGGCTGAGGTCGACTAGCGGGAGTGGGGCAGATACGCAGTATTTT.

This clonotype was counted ten times or more. J is TRBJ1-2 and V is TRBV18, with unresolved D. The CDR3 runs to 16 residues. V gave up 1 base and J gave up 3 bases, with 15 bases separating them. Looked up from germline, CDR1 is KGHSH and CDR2 is LQKENI. The CDR3 loop is CASSPRLIGSDYGYTF. CDR3 bases: TGTGCCAGCTCACCACGATTAATAGGTTCGGACTATGGCTACACCTTC.

This clonotype has at least ten counts. The chain links TRBV19 to TRBJ2-3; 15 nucleotides agree with TRBD2. Germline CDR1 LNHDA, CDR2 SQIVND (reference sequence). The CDR3 is 16 residues long. With V trimmed by 5 bases and J by 2 bases, 2 bases remained unmatched. This CDR3 reads CASSRTSGRVTDTQYF. Written as DNA, the CDR3 is TGTGCCAGTAGTCGGACTAGCGGGAGGGTCACAGATACGCAGTATTTT.

This clonotype was counted at least ten times. The rearrangement uses TRBV15 and TRBJ1-1; D unresolved. Trimming removed 3 bases from V and 3 bases from J, with 14 bases in between. The CDR3 totals 15 residues. Germline CDR1 reads LNHNV; CDR2 reads YYDKDF (reference sequence). The DNA for the CDR3 is TGTGCCACCAGCAGTTCGGCCGGTGGATACACTGAAGCTTTCTTT. Protein: CATSSSAGGYTEAFF. Full variable domain (outside the CDR3, taken from reference TRBV15 and TRBJ1-1): DAMVIQNPRYQVTQFGKPVTLSCSQTLNHNVMYWYQQKSSQAPKLLFHYYDKDFNNEADTPDNFQSRRPNTSFCFLDIRSPGLGDTAMYLCATSSSAGGYTEAFFGQGTRLTVV.

The DNA of the CDR3 is TGTGCCAGCAGCTTGGACCCGGCCCGCGCAGATACGCAGTATTTT. The encoded protein is CASSLDPARADTQYF. The V call is TRBV5-4, the J call TRBJ2-3; D ambiguous. CDR1 is SGHNT, CDR2 YYREEE, per germline (reference sequence). The CDR3 loop spans 15 amino acids. Deletions cut 0 bases from V and 4 bases from J, with 12 bases between. The full variable domain, rest sourced from reference TRBV5-4 and TRBJ2-3, is ETGVTQSPTHLIKTRGQQVTLRCSSQSGHNTVSWYQQALGQGPQFIFQYYREEENGRGNFPPRFSGLQFPNYSSELNVNALELDDSALYLCASSLDPARADTQYFGPGTRLTVL.

This clonotype occurred a few times. The J gene is TRBJ2-5, the V gene TRBV5-1, with 10 positions matching TRBD2. Losses at the gene ends were 4 bases for V and 2 bases for J; bases not matched to a gene: 8. The CDR3 runs 16 residues. The V gene's germline CDR1 is SGHRS and CDR2 YFSETQ. The chain's CDR3 is CASSPRTSGTQETQYF. The CDR3 DNA reads TGCGCCAGCAGCCCAAGGACTAGCGGAACTCAAGAGACCCAGTACTTC.

This clonotype has at least ten counts. The CDR3 region has the DNA TGTGCCAGCAGTCCGGACCTCAGGGGTGTTTCCTACGAGCAGTACTTC. Translated, it gives CASSPDLRGVSYEQYF. This chain uses TRBV28 with TRBJ2-7; tentative D call: TRBD1 (6 bases). The ends were cut back, 5 bases at V and 1 base at J, with 18 bases in the middle. The germline gives CDR1 MDHEN, CDR2 SYDVKM. This CDR3 spans 16 amino acids.

As regards this clonotype: With a much larger clone just one base away, this may be a read error. The chain carries TRBV28 and TRBJ2-1; a weak D match, TRBD2 (6 bases). The V gene's germline CDR1 is MDHEN and CDR2 SYDVKM. V lost 5 bases and J lost 10, with 21 bases in between. This CDR3 has 15 residues. The chain's CDR3 is CASSLKRARTYEQFF. The CDR3 DNA follows: TGTGCCAGCAGTCTCAAGCGGGCCCGAACCTACGAGCAGTTCTTC. Full variable domain (missing parts from reference TRBV28 and TRBJ2-1): DVKVTQSSRYLVKRTGEKVFLECVQDMDHENMFWYRQDPGLGLRLIYFSYDVKMKEKGDIPEGYSVSREKKERFSLILESASTNQTSMYLCASSLKRARTYEQFFGPGTRLTVL.

The rearrangement joins TRBV19 to TRBJ2-1; D unclear. Germline values: CDR1 LNHDA, CDR2 SQIVND (reference sequence). The CDR3 loop spans 14 amino acids. The V end lost 2 bases, the J end lost 5 bases, and 10 bases lay between the germline ends. The DNA of the CDR3 is TGTGCCAGTAGTATAAAACTGCTGCACAATGAGCAGTTCTTC. It codes for CASSIKLLHNEQFF.

The chain employs TRBV7-2 and TRBJ1-1; the D is unclear. This CDR3 is 14 amino acids long. Germline-derived CDR1 and CDR2 are SGHTA and FQGNSA. The V gene lost 4 bases and the J gene lost 0 bases, with 9 bases spanning the gap. This CDR3 is CASSWQEMNTEAFF. The CDR3 region has the DNA TGTGCCAGCAGCTGGCAGGAGATGAACACTGAAGCTTTCTTT.

This rearrangement joins TRBV12-3 or TRBV12-4 to TRBJ2-3; D perhaps matches TRBD2 (5 bases). V gave up 5 bases and J gave up 5 bases, with 14 bases separating them. CDR3 length: 14 residues. This CDR3 reads CASSPGLPGDTQYF. DNA for the CDR3: TGTGCCAGCAGTCCCGGACTGCCGGGAGATACGCAGTATTTT.